The entry that follows covers one T cell receptor (beta chain) sequence. This sample stems from a study of blood T cell repertoires in COVID-19. Across the whole study: Samples of COVID-19 (acute and convalescent) were obtained from the United States, Italy and Spain. In each case, the material was cDNA or gDNA derived from T cells, B-cell-depleted T cells, or PBMCs.

The CDR3 spans 13 residues. Trimming left V 4 bases short and J 6 bases short, with 13 bases between. Germline V gene lookup returns CDR1 SGHRS and CDR2 YFSETQ. Study processing details: Nucleated cell counts were estimated from reference gene primer amplification. Using immunoSEQ multiplex PCR, the repertoire was profiled, and TCRdb retains in-frame clones only, with some absent. V and J calls and clone size are those listed in that table; D and trimming were worked out from the DNA. Of fewer than 250,000 clones in the sample, almost 85% were seen once. The sample taken for sequencing was peripheral blood. The receptor was isolated from a woman in her sixties or seventies with active or convalescent COVID-19. V gene TRBV5-1 combines with J gene TRBJ1-1, with D possibly TRBD1 on 5 matching bases. The CDR3 is CASSLILRAEAFF. The CDR3 nucleotides read TGCGCCAGCAGCCTAATTCTCAGGGCTGAAGCTTTCTTT.